Listed below are T cell receptor beta chains from one sample, sequenced in a study of T cells in Graves' hyperthyroidism and ophthalmopathy. TCRdb ran MiXCR on the multiplex PCR reads and lists one entry per CDR3 protein. Among some 510,000 distinct CDR3 sequences listed, less than 25% were seen once. What was sequenced was blood. The receptors originated from a man younger than 35 with Graves' hyperthyroidism. CDR3s include the opening cysteine and the closing phenylalanine or tryptophan. D genes are given only for firm matches. Some rows have no size entry. The others give once, few or many, or a class for an expanded clone.

V gene	clone size	D gene	J gene	CDR3 DNA	CDR3 protein
TRBV18	few	TRBD1	TRBJ1-5	TGTGCCAGCGCAGGGGGGAGAAATCAGCCCCAGCATTTT	CASAGGRNQPQHF
TRBV12-3/TRBV12-4	many	NA	TRBJ1-3	TGTGCCAGCAGGGACTCCTCCTCTGGAAACACCATATATTTT	CASRDSSSGNTIYF
TRBV28	many	NA	TRBJ1-2	TGTGCCAGCAGCCAATTCGTCAAAGGAGGCTACACCTTC	CASSQFVKGGYTF
TRBV6-5	NA	NA	TRBJ1-1	TGTGCCAGCAGTTACCCAGGCCGCACTGAAGCTTTCTTT	CASSYPGRTEAFF
TRBV2	many	NA	TRBJ1-2	TGTGCCAGCACCCGGGCCCCCGAAGGGGTTTTCGGCTACACCTTC	CASTRAPEGVFGYTF
TRBV2	NA	NA	TRBJ2-5	TGTGCCAGCAGCGCCGTAGAGGAGACCCAGTACTTC	CASSAVEETQYF
TRBV6-1	few	NA	TRBJ1-5	TGTGCCAGCAGTGAAAACATTTTGGGTCAGCCCCAGCATTTT	CASSENILGQPQHF
TRBV3-1	few	NA	TRBJ1-1	TGTGCCAGCAGCGAAACCGAGGACACTGAAGCTTTCTTT	CASSETEDTEAFF
TRBV6-5	many	NA	TRBJ1-2	TGTGCCAGCAGTTACGGGCTCGCCGGCTATGGCTACACCTTC	CASSYGLAGYGYTF
TRBV12-3/TRBV12-4	many	TRBD1	TRBJ2-2	TGTGCCAGCAGCTTTGACAGGGTGGACACCGGGGAGCTGTTTTTT	CASSFDRVDTGELFF
TRBV9	few	NA	TRBJ2-2	TGTGCCAGCAGCCCCCTCGAGACAGACCGAAACACCGGGGAGCTGTTTTTT	CASSPLETDRNTGELFF
TRBV12-3/TRBV12-4	many	NA	TRBJ2-7	TGTGCCAGCACCCTGGCCGGAGGGGGCTACTACGAGCAGTACTTC	CASTLAGGGYYEQYF
TRBV29-1	NA	TRBD1	TRBJ2-7	TGCAGCGTTGGATTACAGGGGGCTGGGTACGAGCAGTACTTC	CSVGLQGAGYEQYF
TRBV6-2/TRBV6-3	NA	NA	TRBJ1-3	TGTGCCAGCAGTCTGACAGGACCAAGCTCTGTCACCCTAAACACCATATATTTT	CASSLTGPSSVTLNTIYF
TRBV29-1	many	NA	TRBJ1-3	TGCAGCGTTGATCTCCTCTCTGGAAACACCATATATTTT	CSVDLLSGNTIYF
TRBV28	many	TRBD1	TRBJ1-2	TGTGCCAGCAGGCCCGGGACAGGGGGCCATGGCTACACCTTC	CASRPGTGGHGYTF
TRBV5-1	many	NA	TRBJ1-1	TGCGCCAGCAGCTTGACTCGGGAGTCGGAAGCTTTCTTT	CASSLTRESEAFF
TRBV2	NA	TRBD1	TRBJ1-2	TGTGCCAGCAGTCCCCCAGGGGGCGAAGGCTATGGCTACACCTTC	CASSPPGGEGYGYTF
TRBV19	NA	NA	TRBJ1-6	TGTGCCAGTAGATATTCGACCGGAGGACCCCTCCACTTT	CASRYSTGGPLHF
TRBV2	many	NA	TRBJ1-1	TGTGCCAGCAGTTTAAGATTTACACAGAACACTGAAGCTTTCTTT	CASSLRFTQNTEAFF
TRBV28	once	TRBD1	TRBJ1-1	TGTGCCAGCAGTCTAACAGGGGTTTGGGAAGCTTTCTTT	CASSLTGVWEAFF
TRBV10-3	few	TRBD1	TRBJ2-2	TGTGCCATCAGTGACCTCGGGACAGGGGGCGCCGGGGAGCTGTTTTTT	CAISDLGTGGAGELFF
TRBV29-1	many	NA	TRBJ1-1	TGCAGCGCGAGTTCATCAGGAGGCACTGAAGCTTTCTTT	CSASSSGGTEAFF
TRBV10-3	NA	TRBD1	TRBJ2-7	TGTGCCATCAGTGAGACGTACCGCCGGGACAGCTACTCCTACGAGCAGTACTTC	CAISETYRRDSYSYEQYF
TRBV2	NA	TRBD1	TRBJ1-6	TGTGCCAGCACCCCCCGACAGGGATCCAATTCACCCCTCCACTTT	CASTPRQGSNSPLHF
TRBV7-8	few	NA	TRBJ1-5	TGTGCCAGCAGCTTAGTCAGGACCAGCAATCAGCCCCAGCATTTT	CASSLVRTSNQPQHF
TRBV12-3/TRBV12-4	many	NA	TRBJ2-6	TGTGCCAGCAGTAGTATAGCAACAGCAGGCTCTGGGGCCAACGTCCTGACTTTC	CASSSIATAGSGANVLTF
TRBV5-1	NA	NA	TRBJ1-1	TGCGCCAGCAGCCGAGTCTACAGGGAGAAGAACACTGAAGCTTTCTTT	CASSRVYREKNTEAFF
TRBV11-3	NA	TRBD1	TRBJ2-2	TGTGCCAGCAGCTTAGTTTATCCTCAGGGGGTCGGGGTGAGCGTCGGGGAGCTGTTTTTT	CASSLVYPQGVGVSVGELFF
TRBV2	NA	NA	TRBJ2-7	TGTGCCAGCAGTGAAAAGTACAGCTACGAGCAGTACTTC	CASSEKYSYEQYF
TRBV5-1	NA	NA	TRBJ1-1	TGCGCCAGCAGCTTACGGTCGGGGCCTGTCGAAGCTTTCTTT	CASSLRSGPVEAFF
TRBV10-3	NA	TRBD1	TRBJ1-2	TGTGCCATCAGGGACAGGGCAACCCTTAATGGCTGCACCTTC	CAIRDRATLNGCTF
TRBV12-3/TRBV12-4	many	NA	TRBJ2-5	TGTGCCAGCAGTTTTAGTCCCCCAGGCGGGCAAGAGACCCAGTACTTC	CASSFSPPGGQETQYF
TRBV15	NA	NA	TRBJ1-2	TGTGCCACCAGCAGAGATTCTGGGGGGCCCTACTATGGCTACACCTTC	CATSRDSGGPYYGYTF
TRBV12-3/TRBV12-4	NA	TRBD1	TRBJ1-2	TGTGCCAGCAGTTGGACAGGGATGGGCTATGGCTACACCTTC	CASSWTGMGYGYTF
TRBV29-1	many	NA	TRBJ2-5	TGCAGCGTTGAAGATAGGGTCGGTCCGGAGACCCAGTACTTC	CSVEDRVGPETQYF
TRBV12-3/TRBV12-4	NA	NA	TRBJ1-1	TGTGCCAGCAATCCCTCGGGGGTCACTGAAGCTTTCTTT	CASNPSGVTEAFF
TRBV5-1	NA	NA	TRBJ2-7	TGCGCCAGCAGCTTGCATCCGGACAGTCTCCCCTACGAGCAGTACTTC	CASSLHPDSLPYEQYF
TRBV2	many	NA	TRBJ2-7	TGTGCCAGCAGCTCGAGCAGGCAATTCCCCTACGAGCAGTACTTC	CASSSSRQFPYEQYF
TRBV28	many	TRBD2	TRBJ2-7	TGTGCCAGCAGTTTTCGGCTAGCGGGGTTGTGCCTCTACGAGCAGTACTTC	CASSFRLAGLCLYEQYF
TRBV28	NA	TRBD1	TRBJ2-2	TGTGCCAGCAGTCCCCAGGACAGGGTGCACGGGGAGCTGTTTTTT	CASSPQDRVHGELFF
TRBV29-1	many	NA	TRBJ2-7	TGCAGCGTTGGGCAGGCCAGGGCCTACGAGCAGTACTTC	CSVGQARAYEQYF
TRBV6-5	NA	TRBD1	TRBJ1-2	TGTGCCAGCAGTTACTCAGGTGGGACAGGGGCTGGTGGCTACACCTTC	CASSYSGGTGAGGYTF
TRBV6-5	NA	TRBD1	TRBJ2-5	TGTGCCAGCCTCAACAGGGGCCAAGAGACCCAGTACTTC	CASLNRGQETQYF
TRBV12-3/TRBV12-4	many	NA	TRBJ2-6	TGTGCCAGCAGTTTGGAGGCCGGTCCCGTCCTGACTTTC	CASSLEAGPVLTF
TRBV5-1	many	TRBD1	TRBJ2-2	TGCGCCAGCAGCTCTCAGGGGGCTGGAACCGGGGAGCTGTTTTTT	CASSSQGAGTGELFF
TRBV5-1	few	TRBD2	TRBJ2-6	TGCGCCAGCAGCCCCGGGGGGTCCGGGGCCAACGTCCTGACTTTC	CASSPGGSGANVLTF
TRBV5-1	many	NA	TRBJ1-1	TGCGCCAGCAGCTTGGCCTCGTTGGACACTGAAGCTTTCTTT	CASSLASLDTEAFF
TRBV7-9	many	NA	TRBJ1-1	TGTGCCCCAGGCCCTGAAGCTTTCTTT	CAPGPEAFF